This T cell receptor (beta chain) originates from a study of shared clonotypes between healthy human individuals. Whole-study context: Donor composition was a couple of women and three men, aged 18 to 49.

Study-level findings and limits: Researchers found naive subsets generally carried larger estimated richness than memory subsets. Clonotypes shared by all four sorted-subset donors had higher generation probabilities than non-shared clonotypes.

CDR3 length: 12 residues. Germline-derived CDR1 and CDR2 are KGHSH and LQKENI. The V end lost 7 bases, the J end lost 7 bases, and 11 bases lay between the germline ends. Naivety among CD8 cells was defined by CD45RO negativity and positive CCR7 selection, thereby excluding terminally differentiated effector memory CD45RA+ cells. Clones were sequenced by immunoSEQ multiplex PCR, and TCRdb holds only the in-frame ones, with some missing. The sample includes over 800,000 clones, 92% of them seen just once. In regard to this clone: No antigen is known for it.

The TCR was taken from a man in his thirties or forties in good health. The V call is TRBV18, the J call TRBJ2-1; D unresolved. The sample consisted of naive CD8+ T cells sorted from blood. CDR3 bases: TGTGCCAGCTTTCAACTTCCTAATGAGCAGTTCTTC. It translates to CASFQLPNEQFF.